This record looks at one T cell receptor (beta chain) sequence and its context. Its specificity is not known. This PCR relied on a set of 60 Vbeta primers and 13 Jbeta primers. Method: immunoSEQ multiplex PCR; TCRdb's copy keeps in-frame clones and lacks some. This table holds about 120,000 clones, about 74% found once. This specimen comes from a study of cytomegalovirus exposure and HLA in healthy donors. The V end lost 4 bases, the J end lost 3 bases, and 27 bases lay between the germline ends. The length of the CDR3 is 19 residues. Study-wide findings and caveats: About 90% or about 30% of the time was how often most TCR beta V segments were productive, according to an earlier analysis.

Nominally healthy donors provided the samples, though records likely missed some immune exposures. V usage is TRBV5-7 and J usage is TRBJ2-3, with D hard to call. TRBV5-7 is flagged as an ORF with uncertain function. The TCR comes from a female donor in good health and CMV-seronegative. The sequenced material came from PBMCs. The CDR3 region has the DNA TGTGCCAGCAGCCTACCGCAGGAAAACAAAATGGATTTTACAGATACGCAGTATTTT. Amino acid sequence: CASSLPQENKMDFTDTQYF.